What follows are 4 T cell receptor beta chains derived from one specimen sequenced in a study of identifying expanded T cells in peripheral blood. Here immunoSEQ multiplex PCR was the method, and the copy in TCRdb shows in-frame clones only, minus some. This sample has approximately 79,000 clones; roughly 90% occur once, and the top ten carry more than 3%. Sequenced material: blood. The source is a person aged 18-69 years in good health.

V is TRBV5-1 and J is TRBJ2-6; either TRBD1 or TRBD2 may supply D (5 bases each). V lost 5 bases, J lost 4 bases, and 16 bases lay in between. The CDR3 has 16 amino acids. CDR1 is SGHRS, CDR2 YFSETQ, per germline. The CDR3 region has the DNA TGCGCCAGCAGGGCTCGTGAGGGGCTCGGGGCCAACGTCCTGACTTTC. It yields the protein CASRAREGLGANVLTF.

This clone has a single count. This chain joins TRBV9 and TRBJ2-5, with 8 nucleotides matching TRBD2. The length of the CDR3 is 14 residues. V lost 1 base to trimming and J lost 1 base; unmatched junction nucleotides: 0. Germline V gene lookup returns CDR1 SGDLS and CDR2 YYNGEE. CDR3 region: CASSVREGQETQYF. The CDR3, as DNA: TGTGCCAGCAGCGTACGGGAGGGCCAAGAGACCCAGTACTTC. Full variable domain (missing parts from reference TRBV9 and TRBJ2-5): DSGVTQTPKHLITATGQRVTLRCSPRSGDLSVYWYQQSLDQGLQFLIQYYNGEERAKGNILERFSAQQFPDLHSELNLSSLELGDSALYFCASSVREGQETQYFGPGTRLLVL.

This chain uses TRBV6-5 with TRBJ1-2; no firm D call. The V gene's germline CDR1 is MNHEY and CDR2 SVGAGI. Between the trimmed V and J ends, which lost 8 bases and 2 bases, there was a span of 18 bases. The CDR3 contains 15 residues. This CDR3 reads CASFGRAGDNYGYTF. For the CDR3, the DNA is TGTGCCAGCTTCGGAAGGGCAGGCGACAACTATGGCTACACCTTC.

This clone was seen just once. The gene calls are TRBV29-1 and TRBJ2-3; no clear D. Germline loops: CDR1 SQVTM, CDR2 ANQGSEA. The CDR3 is made up of 14 amino acids. Trimming took off 2 bases at V and 4 bases at J, with 13 bases between the two ends. In DNA, the CDR3 is TGCAGCGTTGAATGGGTAGTAGGACCAGATACGCAGTATTTT. Its translation: CSVEWVVGPDTQYF.